The source of this TCR beta chain is a study of identical twins. MiXCR, run by TCRdb on the 5' RACE reads, gives a single entry per CDR3 protein. This table has around 510,000 distinct CDR3 sequences, about 13% appearing once. Study-level findings and limits: Out-of-frame alpha sequences shared between twins exhibited an excess of low generation probability. The same donors were not followed; conclusions instead depended on cross-sectional statistical analysis.

V trimming: 4 bases; J trimming: 3 bases; junction bases outside the gene matches: 4. CDR1 and CDR2 from the germline V gene are MGHDK and SYGVNS. The CDR3 has 15 residues. This clonotype turned up a few times. Its antigen is undetermined. Healthy Caucasians provided all donations. These data were likewise used in another study, on yellow fever vaccine responses in identical twins. As reported in that work: The T cell response to vaccination in identical twins was reportedly partly convergent and partly personalized.

Material for sequencing was CD4+ T cells sorted from blood. The rearrangement links TRBV25-1 to TRBJ2-5; the match to TRBD2 covers 11 bases. The source of this sequence is a woman aged 18-35 years in good health. The CDR3 DNA sequence: TGTGCCAGCAGTGCATTAGCGGGAGGGAAAGAGACCCAGTACTTC. Amino acid sequence: CASSALAGGKETQYF. Together with reference TRBV25-1 and TRBJ2-5, the CDR3 gives the full variable domain: EADIYQTPRYLVIGTGKKITLECSQTMGHDKMYWYQQDPGMELHLIHYSYGVNSTEKGDLSSESTVSRIRTEHFPLTLESARPSHTSQYLCASSALAGGKETQYFGPGTRLLVL.